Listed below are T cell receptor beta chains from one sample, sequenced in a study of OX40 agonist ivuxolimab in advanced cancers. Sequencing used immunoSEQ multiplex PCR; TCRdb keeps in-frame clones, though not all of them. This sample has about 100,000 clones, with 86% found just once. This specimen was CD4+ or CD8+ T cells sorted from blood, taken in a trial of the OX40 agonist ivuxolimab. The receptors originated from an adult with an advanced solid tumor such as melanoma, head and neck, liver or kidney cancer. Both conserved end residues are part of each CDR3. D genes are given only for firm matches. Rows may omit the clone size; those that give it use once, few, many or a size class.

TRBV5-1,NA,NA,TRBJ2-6,CASRRQVSGANVLTF,TGCGCCAGCAGGCGACAGGTCTCTGGGGCCAACGTCCTGACTTTC
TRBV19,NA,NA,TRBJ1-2,CASGPTGGGYTF,TGTGCCAGTGGGCCGACGGGGGGAGGCTACACCTTC
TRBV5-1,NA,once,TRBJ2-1,CASSPRDPYNEQFF,TGCGCCAGCAGCCCCCGGGACCCTTACAATGAGCAGTTCTTC
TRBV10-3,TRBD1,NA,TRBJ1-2,CAISRGQGNYGYTF,TGTGCCATCAGTAGGGGACAGGGTAACTATGGCTACACCTTC
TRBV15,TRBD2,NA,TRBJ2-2,CATSRATGLVGGELFF,TGTGCCACCAGCAGAGCTACGGGACTAGTTGGCGGGGAGCTGTTTTTT
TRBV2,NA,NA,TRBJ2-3,CASSELLSSTDTQYF,TGTGCCAGCAGTGAACTCCTTTCTAGCACAGATACGCAGTATTTT
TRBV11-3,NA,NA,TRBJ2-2,CASSYHTGELFF,TGTGCCAGCAGCTATCATACCGGGGAGCTGTTTTTT
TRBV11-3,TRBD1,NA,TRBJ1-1,CASSLGAGGMKRTEAFF,TGTGCCAGCAGCTTAGGGGCAGGGGGAATGAAGAGGACTGAAGCTTTCTTT
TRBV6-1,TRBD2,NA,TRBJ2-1,CASSGPGLANEQFF,TGTGCCAGCAGCGGGCCGGGACTAGCGAATGAGCAGTTCTTC
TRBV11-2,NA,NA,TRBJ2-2,CASSLQGSGTGELFF,TGTGCCAGCAGCCTACAGGGCTCGGGCACCGGGGAGCTGTTTTTT
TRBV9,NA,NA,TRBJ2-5,CASSVEGLQETQYF,TGTGCCAGCAGCGTAGAAGGCCTGCAAGAGACCCAGTACTTC
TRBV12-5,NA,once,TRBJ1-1,CASGRDEGAEAFF,TGTGCTAGTGGCAGGGATGAGGGAGCTGAAGCTTTCTTT
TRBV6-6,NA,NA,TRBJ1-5,CASSYSKGSGNQPQHF,TGTGCCAGCAGTTACTCGAAAGGGAGCGGCAATCAGCCCCAGCATTTT
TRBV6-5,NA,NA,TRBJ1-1,CASSLTWRGDTEAFF,TGTGCCAGCAGTCTCACTTGGAGGGGAGACACTGAAGCTTTCTTT
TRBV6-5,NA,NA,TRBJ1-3,CASSWGLPSSGNTIYF,TGTGCCAGCAGTTGGGGTCTTCCGAGCTCTGGAAACACCATATATTTT
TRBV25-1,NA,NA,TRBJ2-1,CASSEFAGSYNEQFF,TGTGCCAGCAGTGAATTCGCGGGGTCCTACAATGAGCAGTTCTTC
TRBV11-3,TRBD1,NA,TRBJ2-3,CASSLGGGQGRDTQYF,TGTGCCAGCAGCTTAGGGGGAGGACAGGGGAGGGATACGCAGTATTTT
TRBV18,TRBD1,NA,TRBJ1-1,CASSLGQGDPEAFF,TGTGCCAGCTCACTTGGACAGGGGGACCCTGAAGCTTTCTTT
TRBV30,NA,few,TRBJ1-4,CASSPVALVGKLFF,TGTGCCTCATCCCCAGTTGCTCTGGTGGGGAAACTGTTTTTT
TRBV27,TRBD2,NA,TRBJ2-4,CASSPMGGVKNIQYF,TGTGCCAGCAGTCCGATGGGGGGGGTCAAAAACATTCAGTACTTC
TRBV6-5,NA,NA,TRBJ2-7,CASSRDLSYEQYF,TGTGCCAGCAGCCGGGACTTATCTTACGAGCAGTACTTC